One sample yielded the 5 T cell receptor beta chains listed below, sequenced in a study of OX40 agonist ivuxolimab in advanced cancers. Libraries were built with the immunoSEQ multiplex PCR assay. This is the immuneACCESS table as TCRdb keeps it, with only in-frame sequences that have V and J called. A part of the clones is gone; compared with another copy, unresolved V genes explain less than half, and the rest is unexplained. For this sample there are some 100,000 clones; 70% to 90% appear just once. The ten top clones hold roughly 0.77% of the sample. Sequences were derived from CD4+ or CD8+ T cells sorted from blood, sampled in a trial of the OX40 agonist ivuxolimab. These receptors all stem from an adult with an advanced solid tumor such as melanoma, head and neck, liver or kidney cancer.

In this sample, this clone turned up once. The chain joins TRBV5-4 to TRBJ2-3, with D hard to call. The germline V gene has CDR1 SGHNT and CDR2 YYREEE (reference sequence). The CDR3 loop spans 16 amino acids. Trimming took 0 bases from V and 4 from J, leaving 15 bases between them. The CDR3 region is CASSLASTGRADTQYF. The CDR3 nucleotides are TGTGCCAGCAGCTTGGCCTCTACGGGCCGGGCAGATACGCAGTATTTT.

The chain joins TRBV9 to TRBJ2-2; D uncertain. Germline V gene lookup returns CDR1 SGDLS and CDR2 YYNGEE. V was trimmed by 0 bases and J by 6 bases, leaving 12 bases between them. The CDR3 runs to 15 residues. CDR3 in DNA: TGTGCCAGCAGCGTAGCTTGGGCTCCCCCCGGGGAGCTGTTTTTT. It specifies CASSVAWAPPGELFF.

The rearrangement uses TRBV7-9 and TRBJ2-2; D is unresolved. This CDR3 is built from 14 residues. Germline V CDR1 and CDR2: SEHNR, FQNEAQ (reference sequence). V lost 1 base to trimming and J lost 7 bases, with 10 bases between them. CDR3 DNA sequence: TGTGCCAGCAGCTTAGGCCCCCCCGGCGGGGAGCTGTTTTTT. Translation gives CASSLGPPGGELFF.

The chain recombines TRBV18 with TRBJ1-3; D remains unclear. Trimming shortened V by 2 bases and J by 0 bases, and 11 bases separated the two germline ends. The CDR3 is made up of 16 amino acids. Germline-derived CDR1 and CDR2 are KGHSH and LQKENI. For the CDR3, the DNA is TGTGCCAGCTCACCAGGAGTCGGCAACTCTGGAAACACCATATATTTT. Encoded protein: CASSPGVGNSGNTIYF. The whole variable domain, filled in from reference TRBV18 and TRBJ1-3, reads NAGVMQNPRHLVRRRGQEARLRCSPMKGHSHVYWYRQLPEEGLKFMVYLQKENIIDESGMPKERFSAEFPKEGPSILRIQQVVRGDSAAYFCASSPGVGNSGNTIYFGEGSWLTVV.

This chain links TRBV9 with TRBJ2-5, with D uncertain. Germline CDR1 and CDR2: SGDLS and YYNGEE. Trimming shortened V by 3 bases and J by 3 bases, and 27 bases separated the two germline ends. The CDR3 length is 19 residues. CDR3 sequence (DNA): TGTGCCAGCAGCGCCCGCCGCGCCCGACTCTGGGGATATGAAGAGACCCAGTACTTC. This codes for CASSARRARLWGYEETQYF.